Presented here are 3 T cell receptor beta chains from one specimen sequenced in a study of blood T cell repertoires in COVID-19. This table comes from immunoSEQ multiplex PCR, and its TCRdb copy is limited to in-frame clones, with some not included. This sample has fewer than 30,000 clones, with approximately 89% found just once. Sequenced: peripheral blood. Receptors originate from a man aged 50 or older with active COVID-19.

J is TRBJ1-1 and V is TRBV5-4, with D unresolved. The CDR3 has 13 residues. CDR1 is SGHNT, CDR2 YYREEE, per germline (reference sequence). The ends were cut back, 2 bases at V and 4 bases at J, with 9 bases in the middle. The CDR3 region has the DNA TGTGCCAGCAGCTTTTTCCAGTCCACTGAAGCTTTCTTT. Protein: CASSFFQSTEAFF. Together with reference TRBV5-4 and TRBJ1-1, the CDR3 gives the full variable domain: ETGVTQSPTHLIKTRGQQVTLRCSSQSGHNTVSWYQQALGQGPQFIFQYYREEENGRGNFPPRFSGLQFPNYSSELNVNALELDDSALYLCASSFFQSTEAFFGQGTRLTVV.

This chain uses TRBV5-1 with TRBJ2-7, with D possibly being TRBD1 (5 bases). The CDR3 extends over 16 amino acids. With 0 bases removed from V and 6 bases from J, the gap between germline ends came to 19 bases. Germline CDR1 SGHRS, CDR2 YFSETQ. CDR3 sequence: CASSLAAGLGAGEQYF. DNA of the CDR3: TGCGCCAGCAGCTTGGCCGCAGGGCTAGGGGCTGGCGAGCAGTACTTC.

The V and J genes are TRBV5-1 and TRBJ2-5, with 8 bases identical to TRBD2. Germline CDR1 and CDR2: SGHRS and YFSETQ. V lost 3 bases, J lost 5 bases, and 9 bases stayed unmatched. The CDR3 is 15 amino acids. The CDR3 region has the DNA TGCGCCAGCAGCTCCTCTTGGGGCGGGAGGGAGACCCAGTACTTC. Its translation: CASSSSWGGRETQYF.